The clone carrying this T cell receptor beta chain turned up a few times. This sample was taken from a study of cytomegalovirus exposure and HLA in healthy donors. Amplification used 60 Vbeta primers and 13 Jbeta primers. Profiled with immunoSEQ multiplex PCR; TCRdb holds only in-frame clones, not every one. The sample shows approximately 150,000 clones, around a tenth of them seen only once. After removal of 0 bases from V and 6 bases from J, the junction contained 10 bases not matched to a gene. This CDR3 spans 16 amino acids. CDR1 and CDR2 (germline): MGHRA, YSYEKL. Sequenced material: PBMCs. The chain recombines TRBV4-1 with TRBJ2-7, with 8 bases matching TRBD2. The TCR sequence derives from a male donor in good health and CMV-seronegative. As DNA, the CDR3 is TGCGCCAGCAGCCAAGAAGGGTCCAGGACTAGCAGCGAGCAGTACTTC. Protein: CASSQEGSRTSSEQYF.